The following is a T cell receptor (beta chain) sequence with its context. The antigen is unknown. This specimen belongs to a study of cytomegalovirus exposure and HLA in healthy donors. The CDR3 consists of 14 residues. The ends were cut back, 2 bases at V and 0 bases at J, with 8 bases in the middle. Germline lookup yields CDR1 SGHRS and CDR2 YFSETQ. With 60 Vbeta and 13 Jbeta primers, the PCR was carried out. Sequencing was performed with immunoSEQ multiplex PCR; in TCRdb, only in-frame clones are kept and a portion is missing. The repertoire holds some 190,000 clones, 80% seen once, with under 1.5% in the top ten. Overall study findings and caveats: Accurate prediction of HLA-A and HLA-B alleles (for most subjects) was reportedly achieved from TCR beta sequences.

The chain employs TRBV5-1 and TRBJ2-5; maybe TRBD1 (5 bases). Sequencing was done on a sample of PBMCs. This receptor was obtained from a girl aged 10 to 17 in good health and CMV-seropositive. DNA for the CDR3: TGCGCCAGCAGCTTTCAGGGCCACCAAGAGACCCAGTACTTC. Translated, it gives CASSFQGHQETQYF.